This paragraph reports one T cell receptor beta chain. Its antigen is unknown. Germline CDR1 is MNHEY and CDR2 is SVGAGI. Between the trimmed V and J ends, which lost 6 bases and 6 bases, there was a span of 13 bases. This CDR3 has 13 amino acids. The method was immunoSEQ multiplex PCR; TCRdb's version includes in-frame clones alone and lacks a portion of them. Found here are fewer than 50,000 clones, about 83% of them singletons; the top ten hold about half. This sample is part of a study of Ad26.COV2.S vaccination and SARS-CoV-2 variants. General study findings and limits: For non-spike TCRs, breadth in vaccine recipients resembled that in placebo recipients. Spike-specific TCR breadth was greater in vaccine than placebo recipients.

The sample here was peripheral blood, taken after recovery from COVID-19. This receptor was identified in a human donor who had recovered from COVID-19. The genes are TRBV6-5 and TRBJ2-3; tentative D call: TRBD2 (5 bases). The CDR3 loop is CASRRSRGDTQYF. The CDR3 DNA reads as TGTGCCAGCAGACGAAGTCGCGGGGATACGCAGTATTTT.